One sample yielded the 12 T cell receptor beta chains listed below, sequenced in a study of blood T cell repertoires in COVID-19. Libraries were prepared by immunoSEQ multiplex PCR; TCRdb keeps only in-frame clonotypes and omits some of them. The sample lists some 190,000 clones; roughly 80% were seen once. Sequencing used peripheral blood. The receptor set was obtained from a woman aged 50 to 65 with acute or convalescent COVID-19.

The chain couples TRBV18 to TRBJ1-4, with TRBD1 matching over 8 bases. Germline CDR1 and CDR2: KGHSH and LQKENI. The CDR3 consists of 13 residues. The trim removed 3 bases at V and 7 bases at J, leaving 1 base unmatched. The CDR3 DNA reads as TGTGCCAGCTCACCCGACAGGGGTGAAAAACTGTTTTTT. As protein: CASSPDRGEKLFF.

A few counts support this clone. This chain links TRBV11-3 with TRBJ2-3, with 7 bases matching TRBD2. V trimming: 0 bases; J trimming: 2 bases; junction bases outside the gene matches: 5. The CDR3 runs to 16 residues. Germline assignment: CDR1 SGHNT and CDR2 YENEEA. The CDR3 here is CASSLDGTMNTDTQYF. DNA of the CDR3: TGTGCCAGCAGCTTAGATGGGACTATGAACACAGATACGCAGTATTTT.

The V gene is TRBV27, the J gene TRBJ1-5; 8 bases line up with TRBD1. After removal of 3 bases from V and 13 bases from J, the junction contained 8 bases not matched to a gene. CDR1 is MNHEY and CDR2 is SMNVEV in the germline V gene (reference sequence). This CDR3 spans 13 amino acids. Here the CDR3 reads CASSFSRTGQQHF. In DNA, the CDR3 is TGTGCCAGCAGTTTTTCTAGGACAGGGCAACAGCATTTT.

The chain joins TRBV3-1 (or the pseudogene TRBV3-2) to TRBJ2-5; 9 bases are shared with TRBD2. The length of the CDR3 is 14 residues. Germline-derived CDR1 and CDR2 are LGHDT and YNNKEL (reference sequence). The junction had 8 bases not matched to a gene; V was cut back by 7 bases and J by 5 bases. This CDR3 is CASKGLAGQETQYF. The CDR3 bases are TGTGCCAGCAAGGGCCTAGCGGGGCAGGAGACCCAGTACTTC.

The chain uses TRBV29-1 and TRBJ1-1; tentative D call: TRBD1 (5 bases). Germline CDR1 is SQVTM and CDR2 is ANQGSEA. This CDR3 region has 11 residues. V lost 7 bases to trimming and J lost 2 bases, with 8 bases between them. The CDR3 DNA reads TGCAGCGGACAGCGCAACACTGAAGCTTTCTTT. This encodes CSGQRNTEAFF. The variable domain in full, completed from reference TRBV29-1 and TRBJ1-1, reads SAVISQKPSRDICQRGTSLTIQCQVDSQVTMMFWYRQQPGQSLTLIATANQGSEATYESGFVIDKFPISRPNLTFSTLTVSNMSPEDSSIYLCSGQRNTEAFFGQGTRLTVV.

The chain has TRBV20-1 and TRBJ2-5; D not certain. The V end lost 4 bases, the J end lost 2 bases, and 2 bases lay between the germline ends. The germline gives CDR1 DFQATT, CDR2 SNEGSKA (reference sequence). The CDR3 extends over 10 amino acids. The CDR3 is CSAIQETQYF. The CDR3 DNA reads as TGCAGTGCTATACAAGAGACCCAGTACTTC.

This clone has only one observation. V and J are TRBV6-5 and TRBJ1-3, with unresolved D. V was clipped by 4 bases and J by 0 bases, with 7 bases between them. Germline values: CDR1 MNHEY, CDR2 SVGAGI. This CDR3 contains 14 residues. The CDR3: CASSSSGSGNTIYF. As DNA, the CDR3 is TGTGCCAGCAGTTCTTCAGGCTCTGGAAACACCATATATTTT.

Notes on this clone: This sample also contains other DNA sequences that code for the same CDR3. The chain employs TRBV5-1 and TRBJ1-2; 9 nucleotides align to TRBD1. The ends lost 4 bases at V and 8 bases at J; junction bases unmatched: 6. This CDR3 has 13 residues. The V gene's germline CDR1 is SGHRS and CDR2 YFSETQ. The DNA for the CDR3 is TGCGCCAGCAGCCCGGACAGGGGCGGGGGCTACACCTTC. The encoded protein is CASSPDRGGGYTF.

The V gene is TRBV18, the J gene TRBJ2-1; 10 bases match TRBD1. Germline CDR1 is KGHSH and CDR2 is LQKENI. There are 15 residues in the CDR3. V lost 5 bases, J lost 5 bases, and 6 bases stayed unmatched. CDR3 region: CASSRSGTGDNEQFF. The CDR3 coding sequence is TGTGCCAGCTCAAGATCCGGGACAGGGGACAATGAGCAGTTCTTC.

The chain combines TRBV11-2 with TRBJ1-5; 9 nucleotides match TRBD1. V dropped 3 bases and J dropped 2; count of bases not matched to a gene: 5. The germline V gene encodes CDR1 SGHAT and CDR2 FQNNGV. The CDR3 has 16 amino acids. The CDR3 sequence is CASSFTGGLGNQPQHF. The CDR3 region has the DNA TGTGCCAGCAGCTTCACAGGGGGCTTGGGCAATCAGCCCCAGCATTTT.

This clone was observed once. This chain uses TRBV6-1 with TRBJ1-5, with D hard to call. Trimming removed 1 base at V and 7 bases at J, with 14 bases between. The length of the CDR3 is 15 residues. The germline V gene encodes CDR1 MNHNS and CDR2 SASEGT. The CDR3 DNA is TGTGCCAGCAGTGAAGGGGGAGGCTTGGGGCAGCCCCAGCATTTT. Translation: CASSEGGGLGQPQHF.

This chain joins TRBV7-2 and TRBJ1-2, with 8 bases that match TRBD1. The CDR3 length is 14 residues. With 5 bases clipped from V and 12 bases from J, the junction kept 14 bases outside the gene matches. Germline V CDR1 and CDR2: SGHTA, FQGNSA. The CDR3 nucleotides read TGTGCCAGCAGCGATCGAGCCCAAGGACAGGGCCACACCTTC. Translation gives CASSDRAQGQGHTF. Using reference TRBV7-2 and TRBJ1-2 for the parts outside the CDR3, the full variable domain is GAGVSQSPSNKVTEKGKDVELRCDPISGHTALYWYRQSLGQGLEFLIYFQGNSAPDKSGLPSDRFSAERTGGSVSTLTIQRTQQEDSAVYLCASSDRAQGQGHTFGSGTRLTVV.